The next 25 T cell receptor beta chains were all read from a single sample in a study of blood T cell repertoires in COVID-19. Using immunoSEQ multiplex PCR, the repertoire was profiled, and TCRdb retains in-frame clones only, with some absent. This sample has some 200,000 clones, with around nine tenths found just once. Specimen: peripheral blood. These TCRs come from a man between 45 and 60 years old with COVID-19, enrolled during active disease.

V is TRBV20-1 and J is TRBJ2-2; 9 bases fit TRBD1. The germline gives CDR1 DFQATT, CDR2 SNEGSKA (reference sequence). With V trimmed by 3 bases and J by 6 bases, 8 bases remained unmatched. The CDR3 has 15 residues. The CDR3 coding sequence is TGCAGTGCTAGTCCGGGACAGGGATATTCCGGGGAGCTGTTTTTT. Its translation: CSASPGQGYSGELFF.

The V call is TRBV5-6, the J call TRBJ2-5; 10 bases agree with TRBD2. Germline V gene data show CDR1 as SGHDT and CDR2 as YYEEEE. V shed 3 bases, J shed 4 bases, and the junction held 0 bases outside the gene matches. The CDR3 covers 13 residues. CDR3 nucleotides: TGTGCCAGCAGCTGGACTAGCGGAGAGACCCAGTACTTC. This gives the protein CASSWTSGETQYF.

The CDR3, as DNA: TGCGCCAGCAAGAACGGGGACAGGATCAGCTCTGGAAACACCATATATTTT. This encodes CASKNGDRISSGNTIYF. The rearrangement links TRBV10-1 to TRBJ1-3; 8 positions agree with TRBD1. Germline V CDR1 and CDR2: WNHNN, SYGVQD (reference sequence). V trimming: 7 bases; J trimming: 0 bases; junction bases outside the gene matches: 11. The length of the CDR3 is 17 residues.

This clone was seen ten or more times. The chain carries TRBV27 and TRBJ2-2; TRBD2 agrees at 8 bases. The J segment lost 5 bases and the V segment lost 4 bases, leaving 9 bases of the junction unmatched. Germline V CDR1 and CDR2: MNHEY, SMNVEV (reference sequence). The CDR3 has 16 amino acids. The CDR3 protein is CASSSGLARGTGELFF. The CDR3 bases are TGTGCCAGCAGTTCCGGACTAGCACGGGGGACCGGGGAGCTGTTTTTT.

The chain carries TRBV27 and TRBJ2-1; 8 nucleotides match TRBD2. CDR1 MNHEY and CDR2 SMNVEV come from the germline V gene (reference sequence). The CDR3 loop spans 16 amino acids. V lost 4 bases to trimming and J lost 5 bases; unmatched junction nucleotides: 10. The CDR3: CASSWGNGRAHNEQFF. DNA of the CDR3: TGTGCCAGCAGTTGGGGTAACGGGAGGGCCCACAATGAGCAGTTCTTC.

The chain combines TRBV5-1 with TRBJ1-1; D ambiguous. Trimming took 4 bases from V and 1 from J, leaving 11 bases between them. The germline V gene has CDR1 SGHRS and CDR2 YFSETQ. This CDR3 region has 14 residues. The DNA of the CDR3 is TGCGCCAGCAGCGAGGTAGCCGGGAACACTGAAGCTTTCTTT. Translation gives CASSEVAGNTEAFF.

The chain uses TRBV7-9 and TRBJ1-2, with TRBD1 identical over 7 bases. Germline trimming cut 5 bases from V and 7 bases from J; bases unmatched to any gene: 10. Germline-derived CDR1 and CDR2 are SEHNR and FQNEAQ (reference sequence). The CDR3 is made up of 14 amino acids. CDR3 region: CASSQADRAGGYTF. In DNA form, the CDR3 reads TGTGCCAGCAGCCAAGCCGACAGGGCCGGTGGCTACACCTTC.

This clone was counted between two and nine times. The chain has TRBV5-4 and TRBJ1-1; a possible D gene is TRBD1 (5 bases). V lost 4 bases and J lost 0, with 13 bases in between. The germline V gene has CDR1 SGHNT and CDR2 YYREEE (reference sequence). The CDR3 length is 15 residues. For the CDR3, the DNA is TGTGCCAGCAGCCCGCGACAGTTCATGAACACTGAAGCTTTCTTT. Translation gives CASSPRQFMNTEAFF. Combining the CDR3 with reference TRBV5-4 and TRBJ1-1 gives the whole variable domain ETGVTQSPTHLIKTRGQQVTLRCSSQSGHNTVSWYQQALGQGPQFIFQYYREEENGRGNFPPRFSGLQFPNYSSELNVNALELDDSALYLCASSPRQFMNTEAFFGQGTRLTVV.

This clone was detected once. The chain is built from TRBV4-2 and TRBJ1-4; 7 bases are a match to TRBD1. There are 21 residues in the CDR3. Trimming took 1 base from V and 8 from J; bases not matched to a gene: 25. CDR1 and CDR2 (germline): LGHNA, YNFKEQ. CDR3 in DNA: TGTGCCAGCAGCCAAGCGCCCCGATCGGGGGCGGTCGGAGACAGGGTGGAAAAACTGTTTTTT. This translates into CASSQAPRSGAVGDRVEKLFF.

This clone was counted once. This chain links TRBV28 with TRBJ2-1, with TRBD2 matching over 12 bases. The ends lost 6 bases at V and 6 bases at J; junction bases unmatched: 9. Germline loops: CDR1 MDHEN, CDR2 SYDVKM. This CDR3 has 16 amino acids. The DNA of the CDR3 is TGTGCCAGCAGCCGTGGGTCTAGCGGGGGGGCCAATGAGCAGTTCTTC. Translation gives CASSRGSSGGANEQFF.

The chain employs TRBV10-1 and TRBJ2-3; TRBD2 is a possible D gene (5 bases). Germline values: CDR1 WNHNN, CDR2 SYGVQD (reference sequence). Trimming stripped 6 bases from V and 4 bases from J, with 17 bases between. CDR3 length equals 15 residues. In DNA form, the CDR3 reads TGCGCCAGCAGCCGAGCGGTACTAAGGGCAGATACGCAGTATTTT. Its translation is CASSRAVLRADTQYF.

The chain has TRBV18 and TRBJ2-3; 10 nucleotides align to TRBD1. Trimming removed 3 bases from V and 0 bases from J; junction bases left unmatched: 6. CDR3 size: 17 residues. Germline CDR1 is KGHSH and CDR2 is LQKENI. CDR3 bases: TGTGCCAGCTCACCGCCGACAGGGGGCGCAAGCACAGATACGCAGTATTTT. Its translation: CASSPPTGGASTDTQYF.

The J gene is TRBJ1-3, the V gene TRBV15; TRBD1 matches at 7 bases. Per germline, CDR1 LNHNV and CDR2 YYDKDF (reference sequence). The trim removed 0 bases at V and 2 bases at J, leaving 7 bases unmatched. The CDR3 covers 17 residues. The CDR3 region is CATSRDPTGLTGNTIYF. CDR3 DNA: TGTGCCACCAGCAGAGATCCGACAGGGCTTACTGGAAACACCATATATTTT.

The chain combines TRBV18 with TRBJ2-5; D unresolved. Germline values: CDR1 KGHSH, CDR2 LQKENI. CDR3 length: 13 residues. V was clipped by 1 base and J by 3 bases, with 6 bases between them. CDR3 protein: CASSPRRKETQYF. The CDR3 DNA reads TGTGCCAGCTCACCACGGAGAAAAGAGACCCAGTACTTC.

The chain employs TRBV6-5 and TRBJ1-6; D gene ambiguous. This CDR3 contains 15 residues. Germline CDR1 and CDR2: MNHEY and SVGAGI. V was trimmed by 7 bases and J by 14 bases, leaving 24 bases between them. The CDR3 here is CASTRSTTEFMSLHF. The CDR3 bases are TGTGCCAGCACTCGTTCCACGACGGAGTTTATGTCCCTCCACTTT.

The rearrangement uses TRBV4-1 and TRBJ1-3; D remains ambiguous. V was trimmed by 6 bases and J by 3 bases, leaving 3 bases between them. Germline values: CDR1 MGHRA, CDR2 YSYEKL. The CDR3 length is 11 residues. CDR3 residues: CASSNGNTIYF. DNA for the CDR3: TGCGCCAGCAGTAATGGAAACACCATATATTTT.

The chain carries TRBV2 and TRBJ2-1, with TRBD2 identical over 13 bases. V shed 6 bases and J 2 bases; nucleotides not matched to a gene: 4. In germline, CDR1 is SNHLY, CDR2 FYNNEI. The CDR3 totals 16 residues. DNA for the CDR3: TGTGCCAGCAGAGGACTAGCGGGAGATCCCTACAATGAGCAGTTCTTC. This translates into CASRGLAGDPYNEQFF.

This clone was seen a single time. The CDR3 loop reads CASSLLRSYEQYF. The CDR3 DNA reads as TGTGCCAGCAGCTTACTTCGGTCGTACGAGCAGTACTTC. The genes are TRBV11-1 and TRBJ2-7; unclear D gene. Germline V gene sequence: CDR1 SGHAT, CDR2 FQDESV (reference sequence). The CDR3 sequence is 13 residues long. Trimming took off 2 bases at V and 4 bases at J, with 9 bases between the two ends.

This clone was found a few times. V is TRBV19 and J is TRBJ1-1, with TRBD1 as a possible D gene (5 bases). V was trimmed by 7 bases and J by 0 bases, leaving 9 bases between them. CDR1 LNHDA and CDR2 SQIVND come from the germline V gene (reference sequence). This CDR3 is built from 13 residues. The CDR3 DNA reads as TGTGCCAGTACAGACAGAGTGAACACTGAAGCTTTCTTT. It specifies CASTDRVNTEAFF.

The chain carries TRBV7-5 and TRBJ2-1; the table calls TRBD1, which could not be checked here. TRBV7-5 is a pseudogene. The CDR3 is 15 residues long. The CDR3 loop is CARSLGQGPYNEQFF. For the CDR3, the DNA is TGTGCCAGAAGCCTGGGACAGGGACCCTACAATGAGCAGTTCTTC.

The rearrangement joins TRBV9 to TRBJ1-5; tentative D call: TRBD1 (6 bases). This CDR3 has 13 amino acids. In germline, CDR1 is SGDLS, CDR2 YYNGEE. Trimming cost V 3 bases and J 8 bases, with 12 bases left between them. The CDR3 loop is CASSATGEEPQHF. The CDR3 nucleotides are TGTGCCAGCAGCGCGACAGGAGAGGAGCCCCAGCATTTT. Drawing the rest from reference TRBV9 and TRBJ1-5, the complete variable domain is DSGVTQTPKHLITATGQRVTLRCSPRSGDLSVYWYQQSLDQGLQFLIQYYNGEERAKGNILERFSAQQFPDLHSELNLSSLELGDSALYFCASSATGEEPQHFGDGTRLSIL.

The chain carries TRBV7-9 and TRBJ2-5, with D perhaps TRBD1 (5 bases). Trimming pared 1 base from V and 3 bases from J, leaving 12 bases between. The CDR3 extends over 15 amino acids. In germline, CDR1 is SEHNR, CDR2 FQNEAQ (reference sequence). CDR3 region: CASSLVRTREETQYF. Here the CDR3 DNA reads TGTGCCAGCAGCTTAGTTAGGACACGCGAAGAGACCCAGTACTTC.

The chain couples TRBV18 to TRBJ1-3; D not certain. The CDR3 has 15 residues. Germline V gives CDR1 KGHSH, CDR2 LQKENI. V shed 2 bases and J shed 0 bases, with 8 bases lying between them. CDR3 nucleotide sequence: TGTGCCAGCTCACCAACATCCGTCTCTGGAAACACCATATATTTT. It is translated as CASSPTSVSGNTIYF.

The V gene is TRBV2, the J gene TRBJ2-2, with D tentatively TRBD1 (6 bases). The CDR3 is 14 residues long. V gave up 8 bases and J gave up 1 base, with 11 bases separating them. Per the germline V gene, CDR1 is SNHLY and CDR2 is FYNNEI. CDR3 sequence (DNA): TGTGCCAGCGGCCGGACAGAGAACACCGGGGAGCTGTTTTTT. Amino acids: CASGRTENTGELFF.

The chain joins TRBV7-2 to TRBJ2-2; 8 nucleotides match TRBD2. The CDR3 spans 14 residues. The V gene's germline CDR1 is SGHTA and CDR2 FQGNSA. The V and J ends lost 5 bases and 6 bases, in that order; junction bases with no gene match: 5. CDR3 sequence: CASSARLASGELFF. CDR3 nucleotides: TGTGCCAGCAGCGCCCGACTAGCGTCCGGGGAGCTGTTTTTT.